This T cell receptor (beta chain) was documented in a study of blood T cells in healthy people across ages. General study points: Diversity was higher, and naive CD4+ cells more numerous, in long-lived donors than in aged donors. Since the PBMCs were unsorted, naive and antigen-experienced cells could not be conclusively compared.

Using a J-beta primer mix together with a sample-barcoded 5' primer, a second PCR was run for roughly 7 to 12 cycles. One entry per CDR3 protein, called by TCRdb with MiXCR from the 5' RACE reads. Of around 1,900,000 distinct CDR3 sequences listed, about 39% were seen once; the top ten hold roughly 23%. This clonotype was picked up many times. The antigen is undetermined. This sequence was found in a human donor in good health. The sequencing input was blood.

The CDR3 nucleotides read TGTGCCAGCAGCTTAGCTTTAGCGGGGGTCACAGATACGCAGTATTTT. This encodes CASSLALAGVTDTQYF. The chain uses TRBV7-2 and TRBJ2-3; TRBD2 agrees at 9 bases. V trimming: 0 bases; J trimming: 2 bases; junction bases outside the gene matches: 3. The CDR3 runs 16 residues. The germline V gene encodes CDR1 SGHTA and CDR2 FQGNSA.